One sample yielded the 13 T cell receptor beta chains listed below, sequenced in a study of blood T cell repertoires in COVID-19. Libraries were prepared by immunoSEQ multiplex PCR; TCRdb keeps only in-frame clonotypes and omits some of them. The sample includes tens of thousands of clones, over 75% of them seen just once. Sequencing was done on a sample of peripheral blood. Receptors were obtained from an elderly man in a cohort sampled during active COVID-19.

This clone came up a few times. The J gene is TRBJ2-7, the V gene TRBV27, with 11 positions matching TRBD2. CDR1 is MNHEY, CDR2 SMNVEV, per germline (reference sequence). CDR3 length: 20 residues. With 1 base clipped from V and 1 base from J, the junction kept 15 bases outside the gene matches. CDR3 coding DNA: TGTGCCAGCAGTTTATTCAGCTTGGGAACTAGCGGGAGAATGTCCTACGAGCAGTACTTC. It specifies CASSLFSLGTSGRMSYEQYF.

This sequence joins TRBV19 and TRBJ2-7, with TRBD2 matching 13 bases. J lost 3 bases, V lost 3 bases, and 5 bases had no gene match. Looked up from germline, CDR1 is LNHDA and CDR2 is SQIVND (reference sequence). The CDR3 runs 16 residues. The CDR3 spells CASSIRGLAGYYEQYF. CDR3 bases: TGTGCCAGTAGTATTAGGGGACTAGCGGGATACTACGAGCAGTACTTC.

J is TRBJ2-2 and V is TRBV5-5; 7 positions match TRBD1. The length of the CDR3 is 15 residues. J gave up 1 base and V 2 bases, and 2 bases lay outside the gene matches. Germline values: CDR1 SGHKS, CDR2 YYEKEE (reference sequence). The CDR3 DNA reads TGTGCCAGCAGCTTCGGGACAGAGAACACCGGGGAGCTGTTTTTT. Its translation is CASSFGTENTGELFF.

The CDR3 sequence: CASSFLRGLGETQYF. The CDR3 bases are TGTGCCAGCAGTTTCCTCAGGGGGTTGGGGGAGACCCAGTACTTC. The chain uses TRBV6-2 or TRBV6-3 and TRBJ2-5; 7 bases map to TRBD1. In germline, CDR1 is MNHEY, CDR2 SVGEGT. Trimming removed 4 bases from V and 5 bases from J; junction bases left unmatched: 10. CDR3 length: 15 amino acids.

The chain recombines TRBV4-1 with TRBJ1-1; D gene unclear. This CDR3 is built from 15 residues. Germline CDR1 MGHRA, CDR2 YSYEKL. V shed 0 bases and J shed 2 bases, with 10 bases lying between them. The CDR3 loop is CASSQDNLGNTEAFF. CDR3 nucleotide sequence: TGCGCCAGCAGCCAAGACAATCTAGGTAACACTGAAGCTTTCTTT.

V is TRBV6-1 and J is TRBJ1-2; D not resolved. Per germline, CDR1 MNHNS and CDR2 SASEGT. V was clipped by 0 bases and J by 4 bases, with 12 bases between them. The CDR3 is 15 amino acids. CDR3 sequence: CASSEAHGIVYGYTF. CDR3 nucleotide sequence: TGTGCCAGCAGTGAAGCACACGGGATTGTCTATGGCTACACCTTC.

The rearrangement joins TRBV14 to TRBJ1-2; D possibly corresponds to TRBD1 (5 bases). The germline CDR1 and CDR2 sequences are SGHDN and FVKESK. With 3 bases removed from V and 7 bases from J, the gap between germline ends came to 15 bases. This CDR3 is 14 amino acids long. The CDR3 DNA sequence: TGTGCCAGCAGCCAGATCTCGTTGGGGGGTGGCTACACCTTC. This gives the protein CASSQISLGGGYTF.

The chain links TRBV2 to TRBJ1-1; the D is unclear. Per germline, CDR1 SNHLY and CDR2 FYNNEI. The CDR3 covers 11 residues. V lost 6 bases to trimming and J lost 4 bases, with 6 bases between them. The CDR3 loop is CASRQSTEAFF. CDR3 nucleotide sequence: TGTGCCAGCAGACAGAGCACTGAAGCTTTCTTT.

The rearrangement links TRBV4-2 to TRBJ1-1; a possible D gene is TRBD1 (6 bases). Trimming took off 0 bases at V and 2 bases at J, with 16 bases between the two ends. The CDR3 covers 17 residues. Germline loops: CDR1 LGHNA, CDR2 YNFKEQ. The CDR3 DNA follows: TGTGCCAGCAGCCAAGACACAGGGTCGGTATATAACACTGAAGCTTTCTTT. This sequence encodes CASSQDTGSVYNTEAFF.

The rearrangement uses TRBV4-1 and TRBJ1-5; D is perhaps TRBD1 (5 bases). The length of the CDR3 is 17 residues. V was shortened by 1 base and J by 4 bases, with 17 bases between the two germline ends. Germline CDR1 reads MGHRA; CDR2 reads YSYEKL. CDR3 loop: CASSQVQGGIGNQPQHF. In nucleotides, the CDR3 is TGCGCCAGCAGCCAAGTGCAGGGTGGAATAGGAAATCAGCCCCAGCATTTT.

CDR3 DNA: TGTGCCTGGACCAGACTAGCGGGGGGGCAAGAGACCCAGTACTTC. It translates to CAWTRLAGGQETQYF. The V call is TRBV30, the J call TRBJ2-5, with TRBD2 matching 14 bases. Germline V gives CDR1 GTSNPN, CDR2 SVGIG (reference sequence). The CDR3 sequence is 15 residues long. V lost 4 bases and J lost 2; bases outside the gene matches: 3.

The rearrangement links TRBV12-3 or TRBV12-4 to TRBJ1-4, with D uncertain. The CDR3 sequence is 13 residues long. Trimming took 5 bases from V and 11 from J, leaving 15 bases between them. The CDR3 region is CASSPYSDGKLFF. The CDR3 DNA reads as TGTGCCAGCAGTCCATATAGTGACGGGAAACTGTTTTTT.

The V and J genes are TRBV3-1 (or the pseudogene TRBV3-2) and TRBJ2-3; 8 nucleotides match TRBD2. Per the germline V gene, CDR1 is LGHDT and CDR2 is YNNKEL (reference sequence). V was clipped by 5 bases and J by 2 bases; unmatched bases: 9. This CDR3 is built from 16 residues. Here the CDR3 reads CASSTETGGYTDTQYF. Written as DNA, the CDR3 is TGTGCCAGCAGCACCGAAACGGGGGGGTACACAGATACGCAGTATTTT.